These 28 T cell receptor beta chains were all obtained from the same sample, sequenced in a study of T cell changes during pregnancy in multiple sclerosis. The table came from immunoSEQ multiplex PCR; TCRdb's copy has only in-frame clones and leaves some out. The sample lists about 130,000 clones; around 97% were seen once. Sample: peripheral blood, taken after pregnancy. The receptors stem from a female donor with multiple sclerosis, enrolled in a pregnancy study.

The chain joins TRBV2 to TRBJ1-1; D is unresolved. CDR1 is SNHLY, CDR2 FYNNEI, per germline. V gave up 2 bases and J gave up 4 bases, with 8 bases separating them. The CDR3 totals 13 residues. Here the CDR3 reads CASSELGGTEAFF. The CDR3 nucleotides read TGTGCCAGCAGTGAACTTGGCGGCACTGAAGCTTTCTTT.

The DNA of the CDR3 is TGTGCCAGCAGTTTACAGATTTATGGCTACACCTTC. It encodes CASSLQIYGYTF. The chain combines TRBV28 with TRBJ1-2; D uncertain. Germline-derived CDR1 and CDR2 are MDHEN and SYDVKM. The CDR3 totals 12 residues. The V end was cut by 2 bases, the J end by 5 bases, with 6 bases between.

V and J are TRBV28 and TRBJ1-5; D perhaps matches TRBD1 (6 bases). The CDR3 spans 14 residues. Germline V gene sequence: CDR1 MDHEN, CDR2 SYDVKM. V was trimmed by 10 bases and J by 3 bases, leaving 16 bases between them. CDR3 amino acids: CATRDRPTNQPQHF. In DNA form, the CDR3 reads TGTGCCACCCGTGACAGGCCCACCAATCAGCCCCAGCATTTT.

The chain employs TRBV7-2 and TRBJ2-1; 9 bases map to TRBD2. The trim removed 2 bases at V and 6 bases at J, leaving 5 bases unmatched. The CDR3 extends over 15 amino acids. Per the germline V gene, CDR1 is SGHTA and CDR2 is FQGNSA. The CDR3 DNA follows: TGTGCCAGCAGCTTAAGAACTAGCGGGTTCAATGAGCAGTTCTTC. Its translation is CASSLRTSGFNEQFF.

This clone was recorded only once. The CDR3: CASSLEAVTSTDTQYF. The CDR3 DNA follows: TGCGCCAGCAGCCTCGAAGCGGTAACTAGCACAGATACGCAGTATTTT. The chain has TRBV5-1 and TRBJ2-3, with D possibly being TRBD2 (5 bases). CDR3 length: 16 amino acids. Trimming left V 4 bases short and J 0 bases short, with 15 bases between. Germline CDR1 SGHRS, CDR2 YFSETQ.

The rearrangement joins TRBV7-2 to TRBJ2-7, with D tentatively TRBD1 (5 bases). The CDR3 is 15 amino acids. CDR1 is SGHTA and CDR2 is FQGNSA in the germline V gene. V lost 2 bases and J 3 bases, leaving 14 bases between the germline ends. The CDR3 is CASSLTVRVGYEQYF. CDR3 sequence (DNA): TGTGCCAGCAGCTTAACGGTCAGGGTTGGCTACGAGCAGTACTTC.

For this clone: The germline gene is not matched at one end of the junction; a read error may be the cause. This chain uses TRBV10-3 with TRBJ2-5, with D hard to call. The germline CDR1 and CDR2 sequences are ENHRY and SYGVKD. The CDR3 loop spans 13 amino acids. CDR3 DNA sequence: TGTGCCATCAGTGATAGCTACCAAGAGAGCCAGTACTTC. Its translation is CAISDSYQESQYF.

The chain carries TRBV11-2 and TRBJ2-7; 10 bases match TRBD2. Looked up from germline, CDR1 is SGHAT and CDR2 is FQNNGV. The V and J ends lost 0 bases and 7 bases, in that order; junction bases with no gene match: 6. The CDR3 spans 15 residues. CDR3 amino acids: CASSLERLAGDEQYF. The CDR3 bases are TGTGCCAGCAGCTTAGAAAGGCTAGCGGGAGATGAGCAGTACTTC.

V and J are TRBV7-2 and TRBJ2-1; tentative D call: TRBD2 (5 bases). This CDR3 is built from 16 residues. The germline V gene encodes CDR1 SGHTA and CDR2 FQGNSA. V shed 2 bases and J shed 1 base, with 12 bases lying between them. The chain's CDR3 is CASSLKGTGSYNEQFF. CDR3 DNA sequence: TGTGCCAGCAGCTTAAAGGGAACGGGATCCTACAATGAGCAGTTCTTC.

The rearrangement joins TRBV4-3 to TRBJ1-2; 7 nucleotides match TRBD1. V was pared by 0 bases and J by 5 bases, with 6 bases of the junction left unmatched. This CDR3 comprises 15 residues. CDR1 LGHNA and CDR2 YSLEER come from the germline V gene. The CDR3 DNA is TGCGCCAGCAGCCAAGATTTACGGACAGGATATGGCTACACCTTC. It is translated as CASSQDLRTGYGYTF.

The rearrangement links TRBV28 to TRBJ1-1; D gene unclear. The CDR3 consists of 14 residues. CDR1 is MDHEN, CDR2 SYDVKM, per germline. V was trimmed by 3 bases and J by 4 bases, leaving 12 bases between them. DNA of the CDR3: TGTGCCAGCAGTTTGGAGGTCCTGGTCACTGAAGCTTTCTTT. This codes for CASSLEVLVTEAFF. The entire variable domain, with the rest obtained from reference TRBV28 and TRBJ1-1, is as follows: DVKVTQSSRYLVKRTGEKVFLECVQDMDHENMFWYRQDPGLGLRLIYFSYDVKMKEKGDIPEGYSVSREKKERFSLILESASTNQTSMYLCASSLEVLVTEAFFGQGTRLTVV.

V and J are TRBV7-6 and TRBJ2-5, with 8 bases identical to TRBD1. CDR1 and CDR2 from the germline V gene are SGHVS and FNYEAQ. The length of the CDR3 is 15 residues. After removal of 4 bases from V and 4 bases from J, the junction contained 8 bases not matched to a gene. The CDR3 region has the DNA TGTGCCAGCAGCTCAGGACAGGGCGGCGGAGAGACCCAGTACTTC. This translates into CASSSGQGGGETQYF.

The chain couples TRBV27 to TRBJ2-5, with D possibly matching TRBD2 (6 bases). This CDR3 spans 15 amino acids. CDR1 is MNHEY and CDR2 is SMNVEV in the germline V gene (reference sequence). V lost 4 bases and J 5 bases, leaving 17 bases between the germline ends. CDR3 residues: CASSSASAGYETQYF. CDR3 DNA: TGTGCCAGCAGTTCGGCTAGCGCCGGTTACGAGACCCAGTACTTC.

The rearrangement links TRBV14 to TRBJ2-1; D unresolved. The CDR3 sequence is 14 residues long. CDR1 and CDR2 (germline): SGHDN, FVKESK. Trimming removed 0 bases at V and 9 bases at J, with 12 bases between. The chain's CDR3 is CASSQELGLSEQFF. The CDR3 DNA reads TGTGCCAGCAGCCAAGAGCTGGGCTTGAGTGAGCAGTTCTTC.

This sequence joins TRBV20-1 and TRBJ2-1; no reliable D call. The CDR3 sequence is 11 residues long. Germline V CDR1 and CDR2: DFQATT, SNEGSKA (reference sequence). V shed 3 bases and J shed 7 bases, with 7 bases lying between them. The CDR3 protein is CSASGGNEQFF. DNA for the CDR3: TGCAGTGCTAGTGGCGGAAATGAGCAGTTCTTC.

V gene TRBV19 combines with J gene TRBJ1-1; D possibly corresponds to TRBD1 (5 bases). Germline CDR1 is LNHDA and CDR2 is SQIVND (reference sequence). The CDR3 sequence is 12 residues long. V was pared by 7 bases and J by 4 bases, with 10 bases between. The CDR3 DNA is TGTGCCAGTAAGTGGGGGGGCACTGAAGCTTTCTTT. Translated: CASKWGGTEAFF. Combining the CDR3 with reference TRBV19 and TRBJ1-1 gives the whole variable domain DGGITQSPKYLFRKEGQNVTLSCEQNLNHDAMYWYRQDPGQGLRLIYYSQIVNDFQKGDIAEGYSVSREKKESFPLTVTSAQKNPTAFYLCASKWGGTEAFFGQGTRLTVV.

This sequence joins TRBV7-8 and TRBJ2-7; 8 nucleotides align to TRBD1. CDR3 length: 13 residues. Germline V gives CDR1 SGHVS, CDR2 FQNEAQ. V was pared by 5 bases and J by 6 bases, with 6 bases of the junction left unmatched. CDR3 sequence (DNA): TGTGCCAGCAGCGTGGACAGGGTCCCCGAGCAGTACTTC. It yields the protein CASSVDRVPEQYF. The full variable domain, in which reference TRBV7-8 and TRBJ2-7 provide the parts outside the CDR3, is GAGVSQSPRYKVAKRGQDVALRCDPISGHVSLFWYQQALGQGPEFLTYFQNEAQLDKSGLPSDRFFAERPEGSVSTLKIQRTQQEDSAVYLCASSVDRVPEQYFGPGTRLTVT.

This sequence joins TRBV28 and TRBJ2-7; 7 bases fit TRBD2. Germline values: CDR1 MDHEN, CDR2 SYDVKM. The CDR3 consists of 16 residues. V shed 8 bases and J 0 bases; nucleotides not matched to a gene: 13. The CDR3 loop reads CASAIRSWTSSYEQYF. The CDR3 DNA reads as TGTGCCAGCGCTATCAGGAGTTGGACTAGCTCCTACGAGCAGTACTTC. The full variable domain, with the rest looked up from reference TRBV28 and TRBJ2-7, is DVKVTQSSRYLVKRTGEKVFLECVQDMDHENMFWYRQDPGLGLRLIYFSYDVKMKEKGDIPEGYSVSREKKERFSLILESASTNQTSMYLCASAIRSWTSSYEQYFGPGTRLTVT.

This sequence joins TRBV15 and TRBJ2-5, with 12 nucleotides matching TRBD1. Germline values: CDR1 LNHNV, CDR2 YYDKDF (reference sequence). The V gene end was trimmed by 8 bases and the J gene end by 5 bases; junction bases not matched to a gene: 9. CDR3 length: 15 residues. Here the CDR3 DNA reads TGTGCCACCCGGGGCCCGGGACAGGGGGCGGAGACCCAGTACTTC. It specifies CATRGPGQGAETQYF. The whole variable domain, filled in from reference TRBV15 and TRBJ2-5, reads DAMVIQNPRYQVTQFGKPVTLSCSQTLNHNVMYWYQQKSSQAPKLLFHYYDKDFNNEADTPDNFQSRRPNTSFCFLDIRSPGLGDTAMYLCATRGPGQGAETQYFGPGTRLLVL.

The CDR3 DNA sequence: TGCAGCGTTGAGAAGGGGGGCACAGATACGCAGTATTTT. Translation: CSVEKGGTDTQYF. The chain couples TRBV29-1 to TRBJ2-3; tentative D call: TRBD1 (6 bases). The CDR3 has 13 residues. V was trimmed by 3 bases and J by 1 base, leaving 8 bases between them. CDR1 and CDR2 from the germline V gene are SQVTM and ANQGSEA.

V usage is TRBV7-2 and J usage is TRBJ2-7; TRBD2 might be the D (5 bases). CDR1 SGHTA and CDR2 FQGNSA come from the germline V gene. The CDR3 totals 15 residues. Trimming stripped 1 base from V and 2 bases from J, with 12 bases between. The CDR3 nucleotides are TGTGCCAGCAGCTTAGAGCTTAGCGTAACCTACGAGCAGTACTTC. Translating it yields CASSLELSVTYEQYF.

A single count supports this clone. The chain uses TRBV28 and TRBJ1-2, with D unclear. Trimming cost V 7 bases and J 5 bases, with 14 bases left between them. The CDR3 has 13 amino acids. Germline V CDR1 and CDR2: MDHEN, SYDVKM. DNA for the CDR3: TGTGCCAGCACGGGTACACGAATTTATGGCTACACCTTC. Translated, it gives CASTGTRIYGYTF.

J is TRBJ2-2 and V is TRBV28; D gene ambiguous. V was pared by 6 bases and J by 4 bases, with 6 bases between. The germline V gene encodes CDR1 MDHEN and CDR2 SYDVKM. This CDR3 spans 12 amino acids. The CDR3 DNA reads TGTGCCAGCAGACCCGGCACCGGGGAGCTGTTTTTT. Encoded protein: CASRPGTGELFF.

The CDR3 region is CSVDYRGSLETQYF. CDR3 DNA: TGCAGCGTTGATTACAGGGGGAGTTTGGAGACCCAGTACTTC. The chain carries TRBV29-1 and TRBJ2-5; 8 positions match TRBD1. The CDR3 extends over 14 amino acids. The V gene end was trimmed by 3 bases and the J gene end by 5 bases; junction bases not matched to a gene: 8. Germline V gene sequence: CDR1 SQVTM, CDR2 ANQGSEA.

The CDR3 here is CASSLGRGQGTYGYTF. The CDR3, as DNA: TGTGCCAGCAGCTTAGGGCGTGGGCAGGGGACATATGGCTACACCTTC. This chain uses TRBV7-2 with TRBJ1-2; tentative D call: TRBD1 (6 bases). The CDR3 contains 16 residues. CDR1 and CDR2 from the germline V gene are SGHTA and FQGNSA. V shed 1 base and J shed 5 bases, with 17 bases lying between them.

The chain employs TRBV4-1 and TRBJ2-7, with a tentative D call TRBD2 (6 bases). V was cut by 1 base and J by 3 bases, with 10 bases left in between. Looked up from germline, CDR1 is MGHRA and CDR2 is YSYEKL. CDR3 size: 14 residues. The CDR3 nucleotides are TGCGCCAGCAGCCAAGGACGGGGACTCTACGAGCAGTACTTC. Protein product: CASSQGRGLYEQYF.

The J gene is TRBJ2-7, the V gene TRBV19, with 9 bases identical to TRBD1. The germline V gene has CDR1 LNHDA and CDR2 SQIVND (reference sequence). This CDR3 comprises 16 residues. With 2 bases clipped from V and 3 bases from J, the junction kept 8 bases outside the gene matches. As DNA, the CDR3 is TGTGCCAGTAGTATATTTACCGGACAGGGGAACTACGAGCAGTACTTC. Translation: CASSIFTGQGNYEQYF.

The chain recombines TRBV19 with TRBJ1-5; D perhaps matches TRBD1 (5 bases). The V and J ends lost 5 bases and 1 base respectively, with 15 bases between them. CDR1 and CDR2 from the germline V gene are LNHDA and SQIVND (reference sequence). The CDR3 contains 16 residues. The CDR3 DNA is TGTGCCAGTAGTTTGCCCAGACAGACCAGCAATCAGCCCCAGCATTTT. It codes for CASSLPRQTSNQPQHF.